This is a list of T cell receptor beta chains from one sample in a study of cytomegalovirus exposure and HLA in healthy donors. Here immunoSEQ multiplex PCR was the method, and the copy in TCRdb shows in-frame clones only, minus some. Of some 170,000 clones listed, about 82% are singletons. Input material: PBMCs. The receptors here all came from a woman in her twenties or thirties in good health and CMV-seropositive. Each CDR3 is given with its conserved first and last residue. Fields, in order: D gene, J gene, V gene, CDR3 protein. A D gene is named only where the DNA matches it firmly.

d_gene: TRBD2; j_gene: TRBJ2-4; v_gene: TRBV11-3; CDR3aa: CASSLPGLAGGLAKNIQYF
d_gene: -; j_gene: TRBJ1-2; v_gene: TRBV6-5; CDR3aa: CASSYWEGDGYTF
d_gene: -; j_gene: TRBJ1-2; v_gene: TRBV29-1; CDR3aa: CSAAGEANYGYTF
d_gene: -; j_gene: TRBJ1-1; v_gene: TRBV30; CDR3aa: CAWSVRAGDPRDTEAFF
d_gene: TRBD1; j_gene: TRBJ1-2; v_gene: TRBV6-6; CDR3aa: CASSQGQGYYGYTF
d_gene: TRBD1; j_gene: TRBJ1-1; v_gene: TRBV27; CDR3aa: CASSLSGLRGSSMNTEAFF
d_gene: -; j_gene: TRBJ1-2; v_gene: TRBV10-3; CDR3aa: CAISAGGNYGYTF
d_gene: TRBD1; j_gene: TRBJ1-2; v_gene: TRBV5-6; CDR3aa: CASSLGQNYGYTF
d_gene: TRBD1; j_gene: TRBJ1-4; v_gene: TRBV27; CDR3aa: CASSSLQGAGEKLFF
d_gene: TRBD1; j_gene: TRBJ2-5; v_gene: TRBV10-3; CDR3aa: CAISDPAGTGFGETQYF
d_gene: -; j_gene: TRBJ2-5; v_gene: TRBV7-2; CDR3aa: CASSFEGQETQYF
d_gene: -; j_gene: TRBJ1-2; v_gene: TRBV6-5; CDR3aa: CASSRQASLLYGYTF
d_gene: TRBD1; j_gene: TRBJ2-7; v_gene: TRBV5-4; CDR3aa: CASSKAPGQGNNEQYF
d_gene: -; j_gene: TRBJ1-2; v_gene: TRBV29-1; CDR3aa: CSVSPDYGYTF
d_gene: -; j_gene: TRBJ2-1; v_gene: TRBV27; CDR3aa: CASSLSSQGPDYIF
d_gene: -; j_gene: TRBJ1-1; v_gene: TRBV27; CDR3aa: CASSLRGRAGMNTEAFF
d_gene: -; j_gene: TRBJ2-5; v_gene: TRBV13; CDR3aa: CASSPRGEAWETQYF